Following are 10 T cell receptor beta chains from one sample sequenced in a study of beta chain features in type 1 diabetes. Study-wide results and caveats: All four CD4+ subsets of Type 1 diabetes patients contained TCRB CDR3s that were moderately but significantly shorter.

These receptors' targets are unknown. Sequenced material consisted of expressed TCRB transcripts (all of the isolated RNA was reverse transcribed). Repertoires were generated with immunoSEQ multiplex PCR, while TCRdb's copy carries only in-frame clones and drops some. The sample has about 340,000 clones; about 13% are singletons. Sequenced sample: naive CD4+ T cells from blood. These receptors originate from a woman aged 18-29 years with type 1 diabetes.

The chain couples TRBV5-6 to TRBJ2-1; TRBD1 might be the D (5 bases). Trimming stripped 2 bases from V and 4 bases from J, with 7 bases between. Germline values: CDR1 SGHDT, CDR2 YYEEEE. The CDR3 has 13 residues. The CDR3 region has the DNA TGTGCCAGCAGCTTCCGACAGTACAATGAGCAGTTCTTC. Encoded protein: CASSFRQYNEQFF. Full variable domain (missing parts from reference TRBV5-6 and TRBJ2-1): DAGVTQSPTHLIKTRGQQVTLRCSPKSGHDTVSWYQQALGQGPQFIFQYYEEEERQRGNFPDRFSGHQFPNYSSELNVNALLLGDSALYLCASSFRQYNEQFFGPGTRLTVL.

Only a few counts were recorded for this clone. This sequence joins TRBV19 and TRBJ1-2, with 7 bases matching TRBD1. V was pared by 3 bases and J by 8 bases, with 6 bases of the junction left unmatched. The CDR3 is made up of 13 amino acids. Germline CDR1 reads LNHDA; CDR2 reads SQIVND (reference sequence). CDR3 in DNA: TGTGCCAGTAGTATTCGAAGACAGGGAGGCTACACCTTC. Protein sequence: CASSIRRQGGYTF.

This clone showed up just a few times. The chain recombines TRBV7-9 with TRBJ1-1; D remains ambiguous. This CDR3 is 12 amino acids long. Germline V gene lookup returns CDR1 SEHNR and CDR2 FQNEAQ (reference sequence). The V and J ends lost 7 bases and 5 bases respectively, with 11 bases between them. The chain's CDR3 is CASTTEGTEAFF. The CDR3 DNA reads TGTGCCAGCACCACGGAGGGAACTGAAGCTTTCTTT.

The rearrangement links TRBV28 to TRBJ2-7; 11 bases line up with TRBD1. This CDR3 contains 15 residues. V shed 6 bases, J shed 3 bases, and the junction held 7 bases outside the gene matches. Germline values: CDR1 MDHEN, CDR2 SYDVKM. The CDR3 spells CASSPPGTGGYEQYV. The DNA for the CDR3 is TGTGCCAGCAGCCCCCCCGGGACAGGGGGCTACGAGCAGTACGTC.

In DNA, the CDR3 is TGTGCCAGCAGTGAAGCGGGAGGTCCCTTCTACGAGCAGTACTTC. This sequence encodes CASSEAGGPFYEQYF. V and J are TRBV6-1 and TRBJ2-7; TRBD2 is a possible D gene (6 bases). Per the germline V gene, CDR1 is MNHNS and CDR2 is SASEGT. This CDR3 is 15 amino acids long. Deletions cut 0 bases from V and 3 bases from J, with 12 bases between.

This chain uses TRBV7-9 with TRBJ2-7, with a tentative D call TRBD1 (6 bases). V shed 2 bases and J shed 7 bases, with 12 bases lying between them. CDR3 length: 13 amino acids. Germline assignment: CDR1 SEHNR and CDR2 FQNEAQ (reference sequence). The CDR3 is CASSLSGTKEQYV. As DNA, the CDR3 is TGTGCCAGCAGCTTATCCGGGACAAAGGAGCAGTACGTC.

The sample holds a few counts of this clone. CDR3 coding DNA: TGTGCCAGCTCCCCTCCCCATGGCGGGAGTGTCTATGAGCAGTTCTTC. This encodes CASSPPHGGSVYEQFF. This chain connects TRBV18 to TRBJ2-1, with 7 bases fitting TRBD2. The CDR3 totals 16 residues. Germline V gene sequence: CDR1 KGHSH, CDR2 LQKENI. V dropped 6 bases and J dropped 8; count of bases not matched to a gene: 16. Complete variable domain (other parts from reference TRBV18 and TRBJ2-1): NAGVMQNPRHLVRRRGQEARLRCSPMKGHSHVYWYRQLPEEGLKFMVYLQKENIIDESGMPKERFSAEFPKEGPSILRIQQVVRGDSAAYFCASSPPHGGSVYEQFFGPGTRLTVL.

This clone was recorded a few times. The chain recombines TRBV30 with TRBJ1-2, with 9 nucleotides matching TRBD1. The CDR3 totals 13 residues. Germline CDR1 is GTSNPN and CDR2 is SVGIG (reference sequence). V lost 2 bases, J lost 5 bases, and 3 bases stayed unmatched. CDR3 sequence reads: CAWSYRGLYGYTF. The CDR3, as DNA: TGTGCCTGGAGTTACAGGGGGCTTTATGGCTACACCTTC.

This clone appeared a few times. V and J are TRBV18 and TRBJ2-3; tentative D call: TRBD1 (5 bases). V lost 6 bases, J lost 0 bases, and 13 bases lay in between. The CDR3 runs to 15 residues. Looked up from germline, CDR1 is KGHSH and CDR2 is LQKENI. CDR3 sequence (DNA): TGTGCCAGCTCCGACAGCCGAACTAGCACAGATACGCAGTATTTT. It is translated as CASSDSRTSTDTQYF.

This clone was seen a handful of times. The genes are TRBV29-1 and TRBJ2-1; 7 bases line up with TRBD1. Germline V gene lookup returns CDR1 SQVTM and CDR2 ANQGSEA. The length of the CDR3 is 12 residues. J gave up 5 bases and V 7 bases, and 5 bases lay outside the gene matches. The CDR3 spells CSADRVNNEQFF. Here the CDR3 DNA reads TGCAGCGCCGACAGGGTCAACAATGAGCAGTTCTTC.